Shown below are 5 T cell receptor beta chains from a single sample sequenced in a study of T cell responses to AZD1222 COVID-19 vaccine. Assay used: immunoSEQ multiplex PCR; TCRdb lists only in-frame clones, some missing. The sample records some 120,000 clones, roughly 88% being singletons. The sequenced sample was peripheral blood, obtained on day 0 of AZD1222 vaccination. The receptors here all came from an adult in good health.

The chain is built from TRBV7-9 and TRBJ2-7, with D maybe TRBD2 (5 bases). V shed 1 base and J shed 2 bases, with 6 bases lying between them. Germline V CDR1 and CDR2: SEHNR, FQNEAQ (reference sequence). CDR3 length equals 13 residues. The CDR3 region is CASSLDGTYEQYF. The CDR3 nucleotides read TGTGCCAGCAGCTTAGACGGGACCTACGAGCAGTACTTC.

This clone was observed once. The chain links TRBV24-1 to TRBJ1-3; D remains ambiguous. Germline V CDR1 and CDR2: KGHDR, SFDVKD. This CDR3 has 11 residues. V shed 5 bases and J shed 4 bases, with 2 bases lying between them. The CDR3 here is CATSGGNTIYF. In DNA form, the CDR3 reads TGTGCCACCAGTGGCGGAAACACCATATATTTT.

This clone was seen ten or more times. The CDR3 sequence is CAWSGTGYNSPLHF. The CDR3 DNA sequence: TGTGCCTGGTCCGGGACAGGGTACAATTCACCCCTCCACTTT. J is TRBJ1-6 and V is TRBV30; 9 bases map to TRBD1. The J segment lost 7 bases and the V segment lost 5 bases, leaving 6 bases of the junction unmatched. The germline V gene encodes CDR1 GTSNPN and CDR2 SVGIG (reference sequence). This CDR3 is built from 14 residues.

The CDR3 DNA sequence: TGTGCCAGCAGGGAAGGGGGCAACAATCAGCCCCAGCATTTT. It codes for CASREGGNNQPQHF. The chain couples TRBV25-1 to TRBJ1-5, with 7 bases fitting TRBD1. The CDR3 totals 14 residues. Trimming cost V 6 bases and J 3 bases; bases outside gene matches: 5. In germline, CDR1 is MGHDK, CDR2 SYGVNS. Combining the CDR3 with reference TRBV25-1 and TRBJ1-5 gives the whole variable domain EADIYQTPRYLVIGTGKKITLECSQTMGHDKMYWYQQDPGMELHLIHYSYGVNSTEKGDLSSESTVSRIRTEHFPLTLESARPSHTSQYLCASREGGNNQPQHFGDGTRLSIL.

V usage is TRBV10-1 and J usage is TRBJ2-5; 9 bases align to TRBD2. The CDR3 sequence is 14 residues long. Germline V gene data show CDR1 as WNHNN and CDR2 as SYGVQD (reference sequence). The ends lost 4 bases at V and 2 bases at J; junction bases unmatched: 2. The CDR3 loop is CASSASGKQETQYF. DNA of the CDR3: TGCGCCAGCAGTGCTAGCGGGAAACAAGAGACCCAGTACTTC.